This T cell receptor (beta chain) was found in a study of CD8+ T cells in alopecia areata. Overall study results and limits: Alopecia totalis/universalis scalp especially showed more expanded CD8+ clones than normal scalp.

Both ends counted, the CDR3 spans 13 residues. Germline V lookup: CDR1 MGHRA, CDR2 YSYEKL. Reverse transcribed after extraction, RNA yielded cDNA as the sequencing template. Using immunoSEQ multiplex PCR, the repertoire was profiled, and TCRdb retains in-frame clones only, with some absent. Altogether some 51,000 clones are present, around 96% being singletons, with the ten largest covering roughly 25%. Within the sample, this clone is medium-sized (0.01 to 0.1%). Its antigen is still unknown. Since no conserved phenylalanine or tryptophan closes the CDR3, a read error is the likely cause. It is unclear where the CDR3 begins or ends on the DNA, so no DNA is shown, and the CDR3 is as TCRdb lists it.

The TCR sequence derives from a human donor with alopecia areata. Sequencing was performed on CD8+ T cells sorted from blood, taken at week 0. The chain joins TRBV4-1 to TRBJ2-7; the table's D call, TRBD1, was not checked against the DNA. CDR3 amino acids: CASSQDRGTGLVC.